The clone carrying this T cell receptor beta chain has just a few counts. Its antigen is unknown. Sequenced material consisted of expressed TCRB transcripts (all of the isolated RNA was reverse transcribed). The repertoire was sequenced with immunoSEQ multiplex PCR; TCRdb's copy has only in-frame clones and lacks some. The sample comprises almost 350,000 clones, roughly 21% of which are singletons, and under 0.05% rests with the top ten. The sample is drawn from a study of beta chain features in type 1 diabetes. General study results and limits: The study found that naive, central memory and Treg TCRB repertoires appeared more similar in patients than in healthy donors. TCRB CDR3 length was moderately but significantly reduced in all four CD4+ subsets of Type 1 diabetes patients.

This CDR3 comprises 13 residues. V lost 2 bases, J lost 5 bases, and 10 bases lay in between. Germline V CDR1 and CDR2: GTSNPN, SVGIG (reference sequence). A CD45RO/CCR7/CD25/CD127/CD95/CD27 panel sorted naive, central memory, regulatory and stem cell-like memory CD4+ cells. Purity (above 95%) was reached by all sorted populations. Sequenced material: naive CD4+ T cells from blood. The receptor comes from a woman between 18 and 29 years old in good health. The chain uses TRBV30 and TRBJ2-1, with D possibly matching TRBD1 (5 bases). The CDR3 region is CAWSPDRHNEQFF. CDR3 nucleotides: TGTGCCTGGAGTCCAGACAGACACAATGAGCAGTTCTTC.